The next 10 T cell receptor beta chains were all read from a single sample in a study of technical replicates of blood from several donors. Repertoires were generated with immunoSEQ multiplex PCR, while TCRdb's copy carries only in-frame clones and drops some. The sample yields tens of thousands of clones, approximately 97% seen once. Sequenced sample: T cells isolated from PBMCs. The receptors stem from a human donor in good health.

The chain links TRBV5-4 to TRBJ2-7, with 8 nucleotides matching TRBD1. The CDR3 has 14 residues. Trimming cost V 5 bases and J 0 bases; bases outside gene matches: 4. Germline V gene data show CDR1 as SGHNT and CDR2 as YYREEE (reference sequence). The CDR3 nucleotides read TGTGCCAGCAGTACAGGGGGGAGCTCCTACGAGCAGTACTTC. This translates into CASSTGGSSYEQYF.

This clone was seen only once. The chain combines TRBV5-4 with TRBJ1-2, with TRBD1 as a possible D gene (6 bases). The V and J ends lost 4 bases and 2 bases respectively, with 15 bases between them. From germline, CDR1 is SGHNT and CDR2 YYREEE (reference sequence). This CDR3 has 15 amino acids. CDR3 residues: CASSLWTVPNYGYTF. CDR3 coding DNA: TGTGCCAGCAGCCTATGGACAGTACCAAACTATGGCTACACCTTC.

The CDR3 loop is CASTVRQGAPYEQYF. The CDR3 nucleotides read TGTGCCAGCACCGTACGACAGGGAGCCCCCTACGAGCAGTACTTC. The chain uses TRBV6-1 and TRBJ2-7; 7 positions agree with TRBD1. CDR3 length: 15 residues. The trim removed 7 bases at V and 2 bases at J, leaving 11 bases unmatched. The V gene's germline CDR1 is MNHNS and CDR2 SASEGT.

The genes are TRBV1 and TRBJ1-2; the DNA was not used to check the table's D call, TRBD1. TRBV1 is designated a pseudogene. This CDR3 contains 16 residues. The CDR3 spells CTSSQEGAEINYGYTF. CDR3 coding DNA: TGCACCAGCAGCCAAGAGGGGGCAGAAATTAACTATGGCTACACCTTC.

The chain carries TRBV10-2 and TRBJ2-1; 9 positions match TRBD2. CDR1 is WSHSY and CDR2 is SAAADI in the germline V gene. The length of the CDR3 is 17 residues. The trim removed 4 bases at V and 4 bases at J, leaving 11 bases unmatched. For the CDR3, the DNA is TGCGCCAGCAGTGGTGGTCTGACTAGCGGTCAATACAATGAGCAGTTCTTC. Encoded protein: CASSGGLTSGQYNEQFF.

This clone has only one observation. The rearrangement uses TRBV30 and TRBJ2-7, with 10 bases that match TRBD1. J was trimmed by 5 bases and V by 2 bases; bases with no gene match: 6. This CDR3 comprises 14 residues. The V gene's germline CDR1 is GTSNPN and CDR2 SVGIG (reference sequence). The CDR3 DNA reads as TGTGCCTGGAGTACCGGGACAGGGGTCAACGAGCAGTACTTC. Encoded protein: CAWSTGTGVNEQYF.

The sample holds one count of this clone. V usage is TRBV9 and J usage is TRBJ1-1; D gene unclear. Between the trimmed V and J ends, which lost 0 bases and 3 bases, there was a span of 9 bases. The CDR3 consists of 14 residues. CDR1 is SGDLS and CDR2 is YYNGEE in the germline V gene. The CDR3 nucleotides read TGTGCCAGCAGCGTAGCTGAACAGCACACTGAAGCTTTCTTT. Translation: CASSVAEQHTEAFF.

This clone has only a few counts. The chain joins TRBV28 to TRBJ2-3, with TRBD2 matching 13 bases. The CDR3 has 19 residues. In germline, CDR1 is MDHEN, CDR2 SYDVKM. J was trimmed by 1 base and V by 6 bases; bases with no gene match: 13. The CDR3 spells CASRTGGLAGWLGTDTQYF. The CDR3 region has the DNA TGTGCCAGCAGAACCGGGGGACTAGCGGGATGGTTGGGCACAGATACGCAGTATTTT. Supplemented by reference TRBV28 and TRBJ2-3, the full variable domain reads DVKVTQSSRYLVKRTGEKVFLECVQDMDHENMFWYRQDPGLGLRLIYFSYDVKMKEKGDIPEGYSVSREKKERFSLILESASTNQTSMYLCASRTGGLAGWLGTDTQYFGPGTRLTVL.

The chain has TRBV6-6 and TRBJ2-4, with a weak D call TRBD1 (5 bases). Between the trimmed V and J ends, which lost 6 bases and 6 bases, there was a span of 15 bases. Germline V gene lookup returns CDR1 MNHNY and CDR2 SVGAGI (reference sequence). This CDR3 has 14 residues. CDR3 sequence reads: CASSRQNELNIQYF. The CDR3 DNA sequence: TGTGCCAGCAGCCGACAGAACGAATTAAACATTCAGTACTTC.

This sequence joins TRBV4-1 and TRBJ1-1; tentatively, D is TRBD1 (5 bases). V shed 5 bases and J shed 0 bases, with 7 bases lying between them. The CDR3 has 13 residues. Germline V gene data show CDR1 as MGHRA and CDR2 as YSYEKL. The CDR3 DNA is TGCGCCAGCAGCTCGACAGTGAACACTGAAGCTTTCTTT. Its protein is CASSSTVNTEAFF.